The 13 T cell receptor beta chains in this list originate from one sample, sequenced in a study of Siglec-9 on CD8 T cells in melanoma. Generated by immunoSEQ multiplex PCR, the TCRdb table keeps only in-frame clones and is missing some. This sample has about 36,000 clones; 84% occur once, and the top ten carry less than 2%. Sequenced input: Siglec-9- CD8+ T cells sorted from blood. The receptors stem from a human donor in good health.

The chain couples TRBV7-9 to TRBJ1-4, with no clear D. The ends were cut back, 5 bases at V and 8 bases at J, with 12 bases in the middle. CDR1 SEHNR and CDR2 FQNEAQ come from the germline V gene (reference sequence). The CDR3 is 13 residues long. The CDR3 DNA follows: TGTGCCAGCAGCCCAGGACTCGGGGAAAAACTGTTTTTT. It codes for CASSPGLGEKLFF.

The genes are TRBV18 and TRBJ1-5; a weak D match, TRBD1 (6 bases). The CDR3 totals 14 residues. V dropped 3 bases and J dropped 5 bases, with 11 bases sitting between them. Germline assignment: CDR1 KGHSH and CDR2 LQKENI. As DNA, the CDR3 is TGTGCCAGCTCACCGACAGGTTCCGATCAGCCCCAGCATTTT. Translating it yields CASSPTGSDQPQHF.

The V gene is TRBV19, the J gene TRBJ1-1; possibly TRBD1 for D (5 bases). Germline-derived CDR1 and CDR2 are LNHDA and SQIVND (reference sequence). The CDR3 has 15 residues. Deletions cut 0 bases from V and 4 bases from J, with 12 bases between. The CDR3 nucleotides are TGTGCCAGTAGTATAGAAAGGGGAGGAGGCACTGAAGCTTTCTTT. Amino acid sequence: CASSIERGGGTEAFF.

The chain couples TRBV6-1 to TRBJ1-5; tentatively, D is TRBD1 (5 bases). From germline, CDR1 is MNHNS and CDR2 SASEGT. The V end was cut by 6 bases, the J end by 11 bases, with 17 bases between. CDR3 length: 13 residues. The CDR3 is CASRPSKTVAQHF. The CDR3 DNA sequence: TGTGCCAGCAGACCGTCAAAGACAGTGGCCCAGCATTTT.

The chain combines TRBV29-1 with TRBJ1-1, with a tentative D call TRBD1 (5 bases). Germline values: CDR1 SQVTM, CDR2 ANQGSEA. The V end was cut by 3 bases, the J end by 5 bases, with 7 bases between. The CDR3 contains 11 residues. CDR3 nucleotide sequence: TGCAGCGTTGACGAGGGGACTGAAGCTTTCTTT. It codes for CSVDEGTEAFF.

The rearrangement joins TRBV5-4 to TRBJ2-1; TRBD2 agrees at 7 bases. This CDR3 has 15 amino acids. CDR1 SGHNT and CDR2 YYREEE come from the germline V gene (reference sequence). J was trimmed by 4 bases and V by 0 bases; bases with no gene match: 4. The DNA for the CDR3 is TGTGCCAGCAGCTTGGATCTAGCGGTATACAATGAGCAGTTCTTC. Residues: CASSLDLAVYNEQFF.

This clone has only a few counts. The rearrangement joins TRBV7-9 to TRBJ2-1; 10 nucleotides line up with TRBD2. V lost 5 bases, J lost 3 bases, and 16 bases stayed unmatched. This CDR3 contains 19 residues. The germline gives CDR1 SEHNR, CDR2 FQNEAQ (reference sequence). As DNA, the CDR3 is TGTGCCAGCAGCATGGCCGGTCTAGCGGGAGAATACTACTACAATGAGCAGTTCTTC. It yields the protein CASSMAGLAGEYYYNEQFF.

V is TRBV5-6 and J is TRBJ1-5; D may be TRBD1 (5 bases). This CDR3 is 15 amino acids long. The ends were cut back, 1 base at V and 6 bases at J, with 14 bases in the middle. Germline V gene sequence: CDR1 SGHDT, CDR2 YYEEEE. The CDR3 here is CASSLRRDDSQPQHF. The CDR3, as DNA: TGTGCCAGCAGCTTGAGACGGGACGATAGTCAGCCCCAGCATTTT.

The chain has TRBV15 and TRBJ1-1; maybe TRBD1 (5 bases). Germline assignment: CDR1 LNHNV and CDR2 YYDKDF (reference sequence). This CDR3 is built from 13 residues. The V and J ends lost 9 bases and 4 bases respectively, with 15 bases between them. This chain's CDR3 is CATDEGRSTEAFF. The CDR3, as DNA: TGTGCCACGGACGAGGGGCGTAGCACTGAAGCTTTCTTT.

J is TRBJ2-4 and V is TRBV27, with D possibly TRBD1 on 5 matching bases. CDR3 length: 17 amino acids. Germline CDR1 and CDR2: MNHEY and SMNVEV (reference sequence). Trimming pared 1 base from V and 0 bases from J, leaving 13 bases between. The CDR3 loop reads CASSLFQGGGAKNIQYF. The DNA for the CDR3 is TGTGCCAGCAGTTTATTTCAGGGTGGTGGAGCCAAAAACATTCAGTACTTC.

This clone was seen more than once but under ten times. This chain uses TRBV2 with TRBJ2-2; a weak D match, TRBD2 (6 bases). This CDR3 has 13 amino acids. CDR1 SNHLY and CDR2 FYNNEI come from the germline V gene. Between the trimmed V and J ends, which lost 10 bases and 2 bases, there was a span of 11 bases. The CDR3 nucleotides read TGTGCCACTCGGAGGGCCAACACCGGGGAGCTGTTTTTT. This gives the protein CATRRANTGELFF.

The sample holds a few counts of this clone. This chain connects TRBV15 to TRBJ2-2; 13 bases fit TRBD2. The V gene's germline CDR1 is LNHNV and CDR2 YYDKDF (reference sequence). This CDR3 is built from 16 residues. Trimming cost V 3 bases and J 5 bases; bases outside gene matches: 3. CDR3 DNA sequence: TGTGCCACCAGCAGCTTGGGACTAGCGGGGACCGGGGAGCTGTTTTTT. This translates into CATSSLGLAGTGELFF. Full variable domain (rest looked up from reference TRBV15 and TRBJ2-2): DAMVIQNPRYQVTQFGKPVTLSCSQTLNHNVMYWYQQKSSQAPKLLFHYYDKDFNNEADTPDNFQSRRPNTSFCFLDIRSPGLGDTAMYLCATSSLGLAGTGELFFGEGSRLTVL.

This chain uses TRBV28 with TRBJ1-1, with 8 bases aligning to TRBD1. This CDR3 spans 15 amino acids. The V gene end was trimmed by 1 base and the J gene end by 1 base; junction bases not matched to a gene: 2. CDR1 and CDR2 (germline): MDHEN, SYDVKM. The CDR3 sequence: CASSLYRGSNTEAFF. In DNA form, the CDR3 reads TGTGCCAGCAGTTTATACAGGGGGTCGAACACTGAAGCTTTCTTT.